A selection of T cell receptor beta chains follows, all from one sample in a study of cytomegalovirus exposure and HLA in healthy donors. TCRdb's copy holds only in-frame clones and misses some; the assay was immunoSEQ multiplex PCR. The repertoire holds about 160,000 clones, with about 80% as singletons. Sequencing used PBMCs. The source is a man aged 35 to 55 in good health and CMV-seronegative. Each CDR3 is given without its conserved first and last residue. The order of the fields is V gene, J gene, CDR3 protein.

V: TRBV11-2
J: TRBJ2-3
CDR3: ASSLEGDVVSGRATDTQY

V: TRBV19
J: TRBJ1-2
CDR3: ASSKQRENYGYT

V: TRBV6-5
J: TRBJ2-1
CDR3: ASSYSETGLKQF

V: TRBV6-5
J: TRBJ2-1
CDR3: ASSWILADSYNEQF

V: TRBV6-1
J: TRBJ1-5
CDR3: ASSQRRGDQPQH

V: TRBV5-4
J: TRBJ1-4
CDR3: ASSLKRSTNEKLF

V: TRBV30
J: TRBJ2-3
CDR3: AWSARGDTQY

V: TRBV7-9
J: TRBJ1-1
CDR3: SSSDWDRGTNTEAF

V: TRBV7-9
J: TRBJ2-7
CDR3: ASSGTGTVTYEQY

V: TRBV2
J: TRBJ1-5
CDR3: ASSGGRNQPQH

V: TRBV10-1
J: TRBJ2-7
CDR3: ASSEFNYEQY

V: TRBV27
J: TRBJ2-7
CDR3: ASKPDRGVYEQY

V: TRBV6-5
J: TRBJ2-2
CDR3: ASSNSRRAGTGELF

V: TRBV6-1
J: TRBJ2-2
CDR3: ASTAQVTGELF

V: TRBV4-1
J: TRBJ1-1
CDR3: AKSLTPGDTEAF

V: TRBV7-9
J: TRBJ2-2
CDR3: ASSPRGTGDTGELF

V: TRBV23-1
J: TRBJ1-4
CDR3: ARADRGQNEKLF

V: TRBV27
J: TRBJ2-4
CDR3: ASSFNRENSQY

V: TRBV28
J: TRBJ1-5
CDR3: ASSFRRYRGPGEPQH

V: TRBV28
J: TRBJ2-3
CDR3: ASNFHREMGDTQY

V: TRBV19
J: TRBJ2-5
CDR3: ASSFGTRQTQY

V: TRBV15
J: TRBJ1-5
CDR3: ATSRDDGHNQPQH

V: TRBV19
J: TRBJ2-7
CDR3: ASNDGTSYEQY

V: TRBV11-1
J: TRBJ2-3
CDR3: ASSPRYPQGLSTDTQY

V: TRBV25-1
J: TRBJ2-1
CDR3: ASSGGIASREF

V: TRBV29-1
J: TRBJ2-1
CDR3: SALGQGGQSSYNEQF

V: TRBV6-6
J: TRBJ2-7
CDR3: ASSYNTPNSYEQY

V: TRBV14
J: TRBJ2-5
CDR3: ASSQIAGRETQY

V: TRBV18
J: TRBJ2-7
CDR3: ASSQTTSGRPYEQY